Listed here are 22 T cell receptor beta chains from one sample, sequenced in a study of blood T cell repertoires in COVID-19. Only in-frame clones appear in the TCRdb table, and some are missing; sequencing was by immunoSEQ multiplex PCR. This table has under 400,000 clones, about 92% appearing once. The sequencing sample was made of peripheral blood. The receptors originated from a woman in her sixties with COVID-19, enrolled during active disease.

The CDR3 region has the DNA TGTGCCAGCAGCCCGTTCCCTCATGGCTACACCTTC. This gives the protein CASSPFPHGYTF. The chain has TRBV7-9 and TRBJ1-2; no clear D. The length of the CDR3 is 12 residues. The V end was cut by 5 bases, the J end by 6 bases, with 10 bases between. Germline values: CDR1 SEHNR, CDR2 FQNEAQ (reference sequence).

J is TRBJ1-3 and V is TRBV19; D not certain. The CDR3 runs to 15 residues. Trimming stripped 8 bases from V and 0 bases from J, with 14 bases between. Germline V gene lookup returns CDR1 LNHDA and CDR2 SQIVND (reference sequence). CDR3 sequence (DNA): TGTGCCAGTCGAGTAGAGGGCGGCTCTGGAAACACCATATATTTT. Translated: CASRVEGGSGNTIYF.

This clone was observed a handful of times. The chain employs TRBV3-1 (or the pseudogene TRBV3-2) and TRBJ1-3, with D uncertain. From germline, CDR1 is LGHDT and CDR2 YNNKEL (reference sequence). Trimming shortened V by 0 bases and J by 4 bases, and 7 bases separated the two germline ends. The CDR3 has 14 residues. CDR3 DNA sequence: TGTGCCAGCAGCCAAGAGTACAAGGGAAACACCATATATTTT. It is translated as CASSQEYKGNTIYF.

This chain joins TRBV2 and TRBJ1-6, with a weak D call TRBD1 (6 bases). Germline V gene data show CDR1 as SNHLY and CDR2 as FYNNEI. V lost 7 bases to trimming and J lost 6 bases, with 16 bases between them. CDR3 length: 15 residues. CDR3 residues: CASNLQVDSNSPLHF. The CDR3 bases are TGTGCCAGCAACTTACAAGTGGACAGTAATTCACCCCTCCACTTT.

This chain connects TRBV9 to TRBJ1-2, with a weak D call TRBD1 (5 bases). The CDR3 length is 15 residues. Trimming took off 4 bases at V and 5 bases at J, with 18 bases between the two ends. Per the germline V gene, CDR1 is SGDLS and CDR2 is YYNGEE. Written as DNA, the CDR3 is TGTGCCAGCAGCACCTTCGACAGTTCCCCATATGGCTACACCTTC. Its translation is CASSTFDSSPYGYTF.

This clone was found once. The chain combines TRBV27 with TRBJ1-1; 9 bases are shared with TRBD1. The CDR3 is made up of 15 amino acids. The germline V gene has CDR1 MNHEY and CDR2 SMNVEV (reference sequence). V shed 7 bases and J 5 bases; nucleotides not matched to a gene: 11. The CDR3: CASKTGGALGTEAFF. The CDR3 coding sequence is TGTGCCAGCAAGACAGGGGGGGCCCTGGGGACTGAAGCTTTCTTT.

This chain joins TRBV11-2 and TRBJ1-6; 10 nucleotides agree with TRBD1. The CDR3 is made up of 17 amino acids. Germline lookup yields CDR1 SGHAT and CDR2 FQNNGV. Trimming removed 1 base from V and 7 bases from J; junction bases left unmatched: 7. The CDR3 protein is CASSLGGTGAMNSPLHF. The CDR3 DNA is TGTGCCAGCAGCTTAGGAGGGACAGGGGCCATGAATTCACCCCTCCACTTT.

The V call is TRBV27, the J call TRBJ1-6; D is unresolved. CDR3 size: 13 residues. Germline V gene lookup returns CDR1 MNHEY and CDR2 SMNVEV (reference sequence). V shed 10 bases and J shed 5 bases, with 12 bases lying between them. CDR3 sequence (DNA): TGTGCCAACAACCAGGAAGATAATTCACCCCTCCACTTT. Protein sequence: CANNQEDNSPLHF.

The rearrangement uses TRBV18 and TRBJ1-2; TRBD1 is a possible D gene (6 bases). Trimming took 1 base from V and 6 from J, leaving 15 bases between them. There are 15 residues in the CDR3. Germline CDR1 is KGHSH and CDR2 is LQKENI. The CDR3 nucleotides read TGTGCCAGCTCACCACTGGAAAGGGGGGGCGATGGCTACACCTTC. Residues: CASSPLERGGDGYTF.

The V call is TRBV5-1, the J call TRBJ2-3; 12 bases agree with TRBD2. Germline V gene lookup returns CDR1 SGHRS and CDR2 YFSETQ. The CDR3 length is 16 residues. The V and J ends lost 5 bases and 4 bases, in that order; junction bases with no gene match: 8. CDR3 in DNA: TGCGCCAGCAGGCCGCTAGCGGGGGGGCCCGCAGATACGCAGTATTTT. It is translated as CASRPLAGGPADTQYF.

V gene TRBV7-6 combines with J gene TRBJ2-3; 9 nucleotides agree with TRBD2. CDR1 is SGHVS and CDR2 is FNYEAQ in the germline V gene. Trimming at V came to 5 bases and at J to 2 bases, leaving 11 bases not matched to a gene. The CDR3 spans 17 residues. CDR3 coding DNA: TGTGCCAGCAGCCCAAGACTAGCGGAGGGGCACACAGATACGCAGTATTTT. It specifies CASSPRLAEGHTDTQYF.

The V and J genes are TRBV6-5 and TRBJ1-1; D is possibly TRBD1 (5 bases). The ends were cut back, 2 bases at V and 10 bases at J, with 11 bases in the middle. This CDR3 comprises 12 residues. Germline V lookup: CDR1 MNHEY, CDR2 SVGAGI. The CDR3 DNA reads TGTGCCAGCAGTTACCTTGACGGGGGAGCTTTCTTT. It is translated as CASSYLDGGAFF.

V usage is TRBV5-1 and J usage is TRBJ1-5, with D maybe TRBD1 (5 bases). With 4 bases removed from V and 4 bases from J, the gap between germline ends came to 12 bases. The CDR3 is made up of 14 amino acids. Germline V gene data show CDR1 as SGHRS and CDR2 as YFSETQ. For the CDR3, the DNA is TGCGCCAGCAGCACAGGAATGACGAATCAGCCCCAGCATTTT. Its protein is CASSTGMTNQPQHF.

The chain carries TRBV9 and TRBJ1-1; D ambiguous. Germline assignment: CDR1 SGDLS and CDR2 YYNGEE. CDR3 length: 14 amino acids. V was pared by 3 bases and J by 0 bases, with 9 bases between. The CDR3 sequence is CASSEGALNTEAFF. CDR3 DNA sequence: TGTGCCAGCAGCGAAGGAGCCTTGAACACTGAAGCTTTCTTT.

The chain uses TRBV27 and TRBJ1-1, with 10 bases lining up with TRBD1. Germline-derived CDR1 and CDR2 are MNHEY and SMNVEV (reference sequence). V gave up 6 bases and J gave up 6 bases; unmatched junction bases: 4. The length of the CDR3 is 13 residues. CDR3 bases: TGTGCCAGCAGGAGGACAGGGGGACCTGAAGCTTTCTTT. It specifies CASRRTGGPEAFF.

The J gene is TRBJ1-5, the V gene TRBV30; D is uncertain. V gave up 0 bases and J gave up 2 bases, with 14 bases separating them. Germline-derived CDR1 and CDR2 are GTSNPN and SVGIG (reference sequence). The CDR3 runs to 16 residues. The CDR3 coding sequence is TGTGCCTGGAGTGTACGGGGAAAGGGCGGCAATCAGCCCCAGCATTTT. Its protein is CAWSVRGKGGNQPQHF. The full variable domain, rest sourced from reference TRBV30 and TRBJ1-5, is SQTIHQWPATLVQPVGSPLSLECTVEGTSNPNLYWYRQAAGRGLQLLFYSVGIGQISSEVPQNLSASRPQDRQFILSSKKLLLSDSGFYLCAWSVRGKGGNQPQHFGDGTRLSIL.

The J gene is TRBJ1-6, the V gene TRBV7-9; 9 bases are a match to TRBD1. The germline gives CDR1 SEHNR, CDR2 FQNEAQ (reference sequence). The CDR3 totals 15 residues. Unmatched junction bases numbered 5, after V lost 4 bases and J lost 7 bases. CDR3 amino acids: CASSWGQGNNSPLHF. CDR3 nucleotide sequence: TGTGCCAGCAGCTGGGGACAGGGAAACAATTCACCCCTCCACTTT. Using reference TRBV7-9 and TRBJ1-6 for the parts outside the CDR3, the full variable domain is DTGVSQNPRHKITKRGQNVTFRCDPISEHNRLYWYRQTLGQGPEFLTYFQNEAQLEKSRLLSDRFSAERPKGSFSTLEIQRTEQGDSAMYLCASSWGQGNNSPLHFGNGTRLTVT.

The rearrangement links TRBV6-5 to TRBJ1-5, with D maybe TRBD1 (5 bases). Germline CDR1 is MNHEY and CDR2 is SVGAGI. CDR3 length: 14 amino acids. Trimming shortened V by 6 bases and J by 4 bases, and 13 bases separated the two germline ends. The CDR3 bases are TGTGCCAGCAGGATAATCGGGGGAAATCAGCCCCAGCATTTT. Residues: CASRIIGGNQPQHF.

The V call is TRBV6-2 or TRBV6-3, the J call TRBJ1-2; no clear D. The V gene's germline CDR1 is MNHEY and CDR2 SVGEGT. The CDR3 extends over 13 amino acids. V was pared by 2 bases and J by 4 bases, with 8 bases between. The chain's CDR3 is CASSYAGRYGYTF. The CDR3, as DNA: TGTGCCAGCAGTTACGCAGGCCGCTATGGCTACACCTTC.

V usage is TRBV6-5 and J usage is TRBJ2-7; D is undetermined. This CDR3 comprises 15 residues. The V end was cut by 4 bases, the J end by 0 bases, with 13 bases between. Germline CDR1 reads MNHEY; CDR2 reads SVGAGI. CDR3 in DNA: TGTGCCAGCAGTTCCTCGGCGGCGAGCTCCTACGAGCAGTACTTC. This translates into CASSSSAASSYEQYF.

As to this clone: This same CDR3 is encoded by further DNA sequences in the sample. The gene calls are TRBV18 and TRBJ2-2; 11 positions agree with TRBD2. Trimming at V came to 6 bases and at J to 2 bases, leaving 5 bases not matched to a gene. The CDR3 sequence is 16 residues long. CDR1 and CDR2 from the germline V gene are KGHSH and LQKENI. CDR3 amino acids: CASSPSGGSNTGELFF. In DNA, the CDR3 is TGTGCCAGCTCCCCTAGCGGGGGGTCCAACACCGGGGAGCTGTTTTTT.

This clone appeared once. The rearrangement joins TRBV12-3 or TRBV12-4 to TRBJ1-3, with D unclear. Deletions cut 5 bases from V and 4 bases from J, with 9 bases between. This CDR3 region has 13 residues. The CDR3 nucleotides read TGTGCCAGCAGTCCGACGGGGGGAAACACCATATATTTT. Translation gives CASSPTGGNTIYF.